This T cell receptor beta chain was sequenced for a study of T cell responses to AZD1222 COVID-19 vaccine. The CDR3 runs 13 residues. CDR1 and CDR2 (germline): MNHEY, SVGAGI. Deletions cut 7 bases from V and 4 bases from J, with 11 bases between. Repertoires were generated with immunoSEQ multiplex PCR, while TCRdb's copy carries only in-frame clones and drops some. Of tens of thousands of clones in the sample, more than 75% were seen once. The genes are TRBV6-5 and TRBJ1-5; tentatively, D is TRBD1 (6 bases). Sequences were derived from peripheral blood, sampled on day 0 of AZD1222 vaccination. The TCR was taken from an adult in good health. CDR3 nucleotides: TGTGCCAGCAATGGACAGCTTAATCAGCCCCAGCATTTT. This gives the protein CASNGQLNQPQHF.